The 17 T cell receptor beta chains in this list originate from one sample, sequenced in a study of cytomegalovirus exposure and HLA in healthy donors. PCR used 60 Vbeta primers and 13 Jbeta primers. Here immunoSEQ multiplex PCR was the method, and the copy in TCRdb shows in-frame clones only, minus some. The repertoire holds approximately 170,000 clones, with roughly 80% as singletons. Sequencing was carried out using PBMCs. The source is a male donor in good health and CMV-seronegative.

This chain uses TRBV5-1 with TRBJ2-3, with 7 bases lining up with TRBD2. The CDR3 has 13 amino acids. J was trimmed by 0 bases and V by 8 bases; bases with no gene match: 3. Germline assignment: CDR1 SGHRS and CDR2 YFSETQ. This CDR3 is CASSGLSTDTQYF. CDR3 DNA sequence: TGCGCCAGTTCGGGACTAAGCACAGATACGCAGTATTTT.

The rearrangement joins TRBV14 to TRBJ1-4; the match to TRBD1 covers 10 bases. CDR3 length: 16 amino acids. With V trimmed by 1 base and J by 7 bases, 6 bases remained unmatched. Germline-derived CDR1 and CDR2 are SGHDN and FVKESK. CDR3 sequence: CASSQGSGTGVEKLFF. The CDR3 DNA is TGTGCCAGCAGCCAAGGGTCCGGGACAGGGGTTGAAAAACTGTTTTTT.

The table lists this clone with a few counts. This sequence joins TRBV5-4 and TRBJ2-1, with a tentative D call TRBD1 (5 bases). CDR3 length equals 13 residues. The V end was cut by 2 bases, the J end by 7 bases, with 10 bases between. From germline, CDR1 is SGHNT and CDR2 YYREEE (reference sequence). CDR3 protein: CASSFQGRNEQFF. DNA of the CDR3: TGTGCCAGCAGCTTCCAGGGAAGGAATGAGCAGTTCTTC.

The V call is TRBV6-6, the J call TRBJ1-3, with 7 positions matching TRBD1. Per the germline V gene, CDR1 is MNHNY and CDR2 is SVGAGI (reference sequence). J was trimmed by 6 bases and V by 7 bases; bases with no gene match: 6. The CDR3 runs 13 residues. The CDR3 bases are TGTGCCAGCACCGGACAGGCAGAAAACACCATATATTTT. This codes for CASTGQAENTIYF.

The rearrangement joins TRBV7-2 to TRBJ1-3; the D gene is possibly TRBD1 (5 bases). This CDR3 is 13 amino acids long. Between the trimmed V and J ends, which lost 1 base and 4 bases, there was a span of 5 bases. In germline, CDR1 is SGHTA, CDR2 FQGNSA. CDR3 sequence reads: CASSLGTGNTIYF. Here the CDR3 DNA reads TGTGCCAGCAGCTTAGGGACAGGAAACACCATATATTTT. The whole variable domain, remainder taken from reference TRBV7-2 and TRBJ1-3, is GAGVSQSPSNKVTEKGKDVELRCDPISGHTALYWYRQSLGQGLEFLIYFQGNSAPDKSGLPSDRFSAERTGGSVSTLTIQRTQQEDSAVYLCASSLGTGNTIYFGEGSWLTVV.

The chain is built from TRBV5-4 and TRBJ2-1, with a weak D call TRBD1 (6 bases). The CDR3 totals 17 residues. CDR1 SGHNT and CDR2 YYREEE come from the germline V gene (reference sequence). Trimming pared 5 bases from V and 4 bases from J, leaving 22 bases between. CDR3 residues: CASSLGAPGTAYNEQFF. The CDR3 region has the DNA TGTGCCAGCAGTCTGGGGGCCCCCGGGACCGCTTACAATGAGCAGTTCTTC. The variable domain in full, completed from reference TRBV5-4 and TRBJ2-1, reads ETGVTQSPTHLIKTRGQQVTLRCSSQSGHNTVSWYQQALGQGPQFIFQYYREEENGRGNFPPRFSGLQFPNYSSELNVNALELDDSALYLCASSLGAPGTAYNEQFFGPGTRLTVL.

Written as DNA, the CDR3 is TGCGCCAGCAGCCAAGTAACAGGGGGCCTCGGTCAGCCCCAGCATTTT. Its translation: CASSQVTGGLGQPQHF. The V and J genes are TRBV4-1 and TRBJ1-5; 9 bases fit TRBD1. Germline trimming cut 1 base from V and 6 bases from J; bases unmatched to any gene: 7. The CDR3 extends over 16 amino acids. CDR1 and CDR2 from the germline V gene are MGHRA and YSYEKL.

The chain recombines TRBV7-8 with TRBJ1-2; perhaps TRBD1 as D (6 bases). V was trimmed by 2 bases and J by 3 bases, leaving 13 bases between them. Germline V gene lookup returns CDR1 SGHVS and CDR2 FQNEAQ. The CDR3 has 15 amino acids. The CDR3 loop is CASSLQEGVDYGYTF. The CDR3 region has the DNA TGTGCCAGCAGCTTACAAGAGGGGGTGGACTATGGCTACACCTTC.

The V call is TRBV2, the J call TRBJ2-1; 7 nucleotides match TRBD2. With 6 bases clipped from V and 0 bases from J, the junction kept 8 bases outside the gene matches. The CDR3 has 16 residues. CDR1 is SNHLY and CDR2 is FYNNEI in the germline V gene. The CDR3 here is CASSQVQRGSYNEQFF. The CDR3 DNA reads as TGTGCCAGCAGCCAGGTCCAGCGGGGCTCCTACAATGAGCAGTTCTTC. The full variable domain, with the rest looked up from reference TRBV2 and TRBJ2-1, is EPEVTQTPSHQVTQMGQEVILRCVPISNHLYFYWYRQILGQKVEFLVSFYNNEISEKSEIFDDQFSVERPDGSNFTLKIRSTKLEDSAMYFCASSQVQRGSYNEQFFGPGTRLTVL.

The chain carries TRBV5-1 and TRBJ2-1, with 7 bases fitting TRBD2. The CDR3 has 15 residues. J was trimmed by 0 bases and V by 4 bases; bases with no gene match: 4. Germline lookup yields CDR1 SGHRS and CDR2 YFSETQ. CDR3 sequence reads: CASSPGLSSYNEQFF. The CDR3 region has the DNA TGCGCCAGCAGCCCGGGACTAAGCTCCTACAATGAGCAGTTCTTC.

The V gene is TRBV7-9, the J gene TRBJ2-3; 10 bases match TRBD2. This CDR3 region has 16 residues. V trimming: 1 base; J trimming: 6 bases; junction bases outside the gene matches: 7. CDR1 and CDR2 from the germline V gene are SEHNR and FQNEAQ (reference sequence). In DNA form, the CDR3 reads TGTGCCAGCAGCTTAGATGGGACTAGCGAGGGGGATACGCAGTATTTT. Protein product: CASSLDGTSEGDTQYF.

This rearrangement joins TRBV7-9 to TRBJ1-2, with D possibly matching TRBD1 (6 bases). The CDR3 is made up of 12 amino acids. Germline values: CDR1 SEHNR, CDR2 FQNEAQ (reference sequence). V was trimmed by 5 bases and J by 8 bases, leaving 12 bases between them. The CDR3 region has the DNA TGTGCCAGCAGCAAGTACAGGGACGGCTACACCTTC. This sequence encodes CASSKYRDGYTF.

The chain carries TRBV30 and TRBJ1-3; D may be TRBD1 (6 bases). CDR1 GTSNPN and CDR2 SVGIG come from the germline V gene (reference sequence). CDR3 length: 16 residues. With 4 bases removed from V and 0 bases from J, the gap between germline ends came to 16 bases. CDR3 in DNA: TGTGCCTGGAACCTACCGGGACAATTCTCTGGAAACACCATATATTTT. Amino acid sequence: CAWNLPGQFSGNTIYF.

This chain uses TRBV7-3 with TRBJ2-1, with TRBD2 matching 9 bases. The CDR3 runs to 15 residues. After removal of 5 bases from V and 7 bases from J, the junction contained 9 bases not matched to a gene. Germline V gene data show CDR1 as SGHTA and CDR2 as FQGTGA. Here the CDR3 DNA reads TGTGCCAGCAGCCCACTAGCGGGTATGCGGAATGAGCAGTTCTTC. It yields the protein CASSPLAGMRNEQFF.

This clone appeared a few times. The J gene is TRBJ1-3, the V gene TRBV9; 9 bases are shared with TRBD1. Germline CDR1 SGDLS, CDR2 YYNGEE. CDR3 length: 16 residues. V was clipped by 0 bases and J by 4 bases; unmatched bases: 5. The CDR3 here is CASSVGGTGSGNTIYF. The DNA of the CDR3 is TGTGCCAGCAGCGTAGGAGGGACAGGGTCCGGAAACACCATATATTTT.

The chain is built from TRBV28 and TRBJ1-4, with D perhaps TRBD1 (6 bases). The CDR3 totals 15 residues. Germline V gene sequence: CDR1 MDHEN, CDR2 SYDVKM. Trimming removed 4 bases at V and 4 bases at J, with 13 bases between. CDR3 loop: CASSSNRAGNEKLFF. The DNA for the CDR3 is TGTGCCAGCAGTTCCAACAGGGCCGGTAATGAAAAACTGTTTTTT.

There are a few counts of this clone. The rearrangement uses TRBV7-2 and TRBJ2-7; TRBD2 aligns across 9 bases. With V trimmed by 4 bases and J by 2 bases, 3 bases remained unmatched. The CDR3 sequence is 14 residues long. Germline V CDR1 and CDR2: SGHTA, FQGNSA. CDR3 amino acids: CASSSPSGTYEQYF. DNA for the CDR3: TGTGCCAGCAGCTCCCCTAGCGGGACCTACGAGCAGTACTTC.